One and the same sample provided the 15 T cell receptor beta chains below, sequenced in a study of blood T cell repertoires in COVID-19. Here immunoSEQ multiplex PCR was the method, and the copy in TCRdb shows in-frame clones only, minus some. Of over 130,000 clones in the sample, around 86% were seen once. Specimen: peripheral blood. The receptors come from a man aged 70-80 years with acute or convalescent COVID-19.

This clone appeared a few times. This rearrangement joins TRBV28 to TRBJ1-2; 10 nucleotides match TRBD1. V was pared by 6 bases and J by 3 bases, with 10 bases of the junction left unmatched. This CDR3 is 16 amino acids long. Germline values: CDR1 MDHEN, CDR2 SYDVKM. This CDR3 reads CASSPFGTGVHYGYTF. The CDR3 DNA reads as TGTGCCAGCAGCCCTTTTGGGACAGGGGTACACTATGGCTACACCTTC.

The genes are TRBV18 and TRBJ2-3, with TRBD1 identical over 7 bases. After removal of 5 bases from V and 2 bases from J, the junction contained 4 bases not matched to a gene. CDR3 size: 14 residues. Germline V gene sequence: CDR1 KGHSH, CDR2 LQKENI. CDR3 DNA sequence: TGTGCCAGCTCATCCGGGACAGTCACAGATACGCAGTATTTT. Its translation: CASSSGTVTDTQYF. Based on the CDR3 plus reference TRBV18 and TRBJ2-3, the full variable domain is NAGVMQNPRHLVRRRGQEARLRCSPMKGHSHVYWYRQLPEEGLKFMVYLQKENIIDESGMPKERFSAEFPKEGPSILRIQQVVRGDSAAYFCASSSGTVTDTQYFGPGTRLTVL.

The genes are TRBV14 and TRBJ2-7; TRBD2 might be the D (6 bases). The CDR3 spans 16 residues. From germline, CDR1 is SGHDN and CDR2 FVKESK. Trimming removed 0 bases at V and 5 bases at J, with 17 bases between. CDR3 bases: TGTGCCAGCAGCCAAGATTTTGGAGGGGTCCGCAACGAGCAGTACTTC. Amino acids: CASSQDFGGVRNEQYF. Full variable domain (missing parts from reference TRBV14 and TRBJ2-7): EAGVTQFPSHSVIEKGQTVTLRCDPISGHDNLYWYRRVMGKEIKFLLHFVKESKQDESGMPNNRFLAERTGGTYSTLKVQPAELEDSGVYFCASSQDFGGVRNEQYFGPGTRLTVT.

The genes are TRBV28 and TRBJ1-5, with TRBD1 matching over 7 bases. Germline-derived CDR1 and CDR2 are MDHEN and SYDVKM. The ends lost 10 bases at V and 5 bases at J; junction bases unmatched: 8. This CDR3 contains 13 residues. The CDR3 spells CATIGGFDQPQHF. DNA for the CDR3: TGTGCCACCATAGGGGGCTTCGATCAGCCCCAGCATTTT.

The chain links TRBV14 to TRBJ2-1; 10 positions match TRBD2. With V trimmed by 4 bases and J by 1 base, 4 bases remained unmatched. The CDR3 loop spans 16 amino acids. The germline V gene has CDR1 SGHDN and CDR2 FVKESK. The CDR3 sequence is CASSPSGRKSYNEQFF. In DNA form, the CDR3 reads TGTGCCAGCAGCCCTAGCGGGAGAAAGTCCTACAATGAGCAGTTCTTC.

The genes are TRBV5-4 and TRBJ2-2; D perhaps matches TRBD1 (6 bases). The V and J ends lost 4 bases and 5 bases respectively, with 15 bases between them. The CDR3 consists of 15 residues. The germline V gene encodes CDR1 SGHNT and CDR2 YYREEE (reference sequence). This CDR3 is CASSGPGQRTGELFF. The CDR3 coding sequence is TGTGCCAGCAGCGGGCCGGGACAAAGAACCGGGGAGCTGTTTTTT.

The chain joins TRBV7-2 to TRBJ1-4, with D unresolved. This CDR3 has 13 residues. Trimming cost V 2 bases and J 4 bases, with 5 bases left between them. Germline V gives CDR1 SGHTA, CDR2 FQGNSA. CDR3 in DNA: TGTGCCAGCAGCTTATTGAGTAATGAAAAACTGTTTTTT. Amino acid sequence: CASSLLSNEKLFF.

J is TRBJ1-5 and V is TRBV4-1, with D possibly matching TRBD1 (5 bases). The ends were cut back, 0 bases at V and 6 bases at J, with 12 bases in the middle. The CDR3 is made up of 15 amino acids. In germline, CDR1 is MGHRA, CDR2 YSYEKL. CDR3 DNA sequence: TGCGCCAGCAGCCAAGAGGGGGGGAGGCGTCAGCCCCAGCATTTT. Translation gives CASSQEGGRRQPQHF.

J is TRBJ2-5 and V is TRBV7-9; 9 bases match TRBD1. The CDR3 has 14 residues. The trim removed 5 bases at V and 5 bases at J, leaving 6 bases unmatched. Germline CDR1 SEHNR, CDR2 FQNEAQ (reference sequence). The CDR3 DNA is TGTGCCAGCAGCCTACAGGGGGCTCAGGAGACCCAGTACTTC. As protein: CASSLQGAQETQYF.

The V and J genes are TRBV29-1 and TRBJ2-1; TRBD1 matches 12 bases. This CDR3 has 16 amino acids. Germline-derived CDR1 and CDR2 are SQVTM and ANQGSEA. The junction had 9 bases not matched to a gene; V was cut back by 1 base and J by 8 bases. The CDR3 protein is CSVEVAGTGGRDEQFF. For the CDR3, the DNA is TGCAGCGTTGAAGTCGCTGGGACAGGGGGCCGTGATGAGCAGTTCTTC.

The rearrangement uses TRBV29-1 and TRBJ2-5, with 10 nucleotides matching TRBD1. This CDR3 has 12 residues. Losses at the gene ends were 4 bases for V and 5 bases for J; bases not matched to a gene: 1. The germline CDR1 and CDR2 sequences are SQVTM and ANQGSEA. CDR3 loop: CSVVGQGETQYF. DNA for the CDR3: TGCAGCGTTGTGGGACAGGGGGAGACCCAGTACTTC. Drawing the rest from reference TRBV29-1 and TRBJ2-5, the complete variable domain is SAVISQKPSRDICQRGTSLTIQCQVDSQVTMMFWYRQQPGQSLTLIATANQGSEATYESGFVIDKFPISRPNLTFSTLTVSNMSPEDSSIYLCSVVGQGETQYFGPGTRLLVL.

V usage is TRBV11-2 and J usage is TRBJ1-6; D unresolved. The V and J ends lost 4 bases and 5 bases respectively, with 9 bases between them. CDR1 is SGHAT and CDR2 is FQNNGV in the germline V gene. The CDR3 covers 14 residues. CDR3 DNA sequence: TGTGCCAGCAGCTCGCGAGGGAATAATTCACCCCTCCACTTT. This codes for CASSSRGNNSPLHF.

The chain has TRBV19 and TRBJ2-2; the match to TRBD2 covers 9 bases. V was pared by 2 bases and J by 4 bases, with 2 bases of the junction left unmatched. The CDR3 runs to 15 residues. Per germline, CDR1 LNHDA and CDR2 SQIVND (reference sequence). The CDR3 coding sequence is TGTGCCAGTAGTATACTAGCGGGATCCACCGGGGAGCTGTTTTTT. It codes for CASSILAGSTGELFF.

The chain uses TRBV7-9 and TRBJ1-4; TRBD1 matches at 9 bases. Germline lookup yields CDR1 SEHNR and CDR2 FQNEAQ (reference sequence). The CDR3 contains 15 residues. J was trimmed by 4 bases and V by 1 base; bases with no gene match: 1. DNA of the CDR3: TGTGCCAGCAGCTTAGGGGACAGGGATAATGAAAAACTGTTTTTT. Its protein product is CASSLGDRDNEKLFF.

The rearrangement uses TRBV11-3 and TRBJ2-2, with unresolved D. The germline V and J ends were trimmed by 4 bases and 0 bases, with 12 bases remaining between them. In germline, CDR1 is SGHNT, CDR2 YENEEA. The CDR3 extends over 16 amino acids. CDR3 coding DNA: TGTGCCAGCAGCTCGCGAGGTGCCCCGAACACCGGGGAGCTGTTTTTT. Its translation: CASSSRGAPNTGELFF. Filled out from reference TRBV11-3 and TRBJ2-2, the complete variable domain reads EAGVVQSPRYKIIEKKQPVAFWCNPISGHNTLYWYLQNLGQGPELLIRYENEEAVDDSQLPKDRFSAERLKGVDSTLKIQPAELGDSAVYLCASSSRGAPNTGELFFGEGSRLTVL.